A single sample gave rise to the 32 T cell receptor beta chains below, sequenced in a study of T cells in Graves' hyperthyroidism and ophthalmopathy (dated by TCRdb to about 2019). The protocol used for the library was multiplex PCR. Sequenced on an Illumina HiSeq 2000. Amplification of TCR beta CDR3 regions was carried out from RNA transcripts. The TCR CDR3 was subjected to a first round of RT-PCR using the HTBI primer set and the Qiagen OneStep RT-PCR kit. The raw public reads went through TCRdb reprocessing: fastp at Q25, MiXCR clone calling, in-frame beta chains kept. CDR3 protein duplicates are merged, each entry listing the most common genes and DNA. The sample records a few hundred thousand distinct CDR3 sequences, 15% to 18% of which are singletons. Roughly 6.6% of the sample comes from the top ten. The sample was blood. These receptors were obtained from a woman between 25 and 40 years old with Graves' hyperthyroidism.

CDR3 protein: CASSDLLAGGYEQFF. The CDR3 nucleotides are TGTGCCAGCAGTGATCTTCTAGCGGGAGGTTATGAGCAGTTCTTC. This chain uses TRBV2 with TRBJ2-1, with TRBD2 matching 11 bases. The CDR3 extends over 15 amino acids. V shed 3 bases and J 8 bases; nucleotides not matched to a gene: 6. Germline CDR1 SNHLY, CDR2 FYNNEI.

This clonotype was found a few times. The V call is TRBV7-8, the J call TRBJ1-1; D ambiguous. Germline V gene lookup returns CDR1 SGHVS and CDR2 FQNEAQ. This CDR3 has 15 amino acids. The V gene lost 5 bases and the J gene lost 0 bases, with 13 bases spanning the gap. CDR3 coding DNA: TGTGCCAGCAGCAAACCAAGGAGCATGAACACTGAAGCTTTCTTT. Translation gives CASSKPRSMNTEAFF.

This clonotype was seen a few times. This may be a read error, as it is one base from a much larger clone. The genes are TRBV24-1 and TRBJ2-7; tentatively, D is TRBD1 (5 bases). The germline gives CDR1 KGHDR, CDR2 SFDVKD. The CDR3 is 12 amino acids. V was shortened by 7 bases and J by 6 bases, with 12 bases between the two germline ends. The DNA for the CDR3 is TGTGCCACCAGCCAGTCAGGGCGCGAGCAGTACTTC. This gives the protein CATSQSGREQYF.

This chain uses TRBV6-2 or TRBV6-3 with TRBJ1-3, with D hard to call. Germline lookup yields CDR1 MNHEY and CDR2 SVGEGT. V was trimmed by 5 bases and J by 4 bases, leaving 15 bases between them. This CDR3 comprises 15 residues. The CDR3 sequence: CASSHNSGKGNTIYF. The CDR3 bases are TGTGCCAGCAGTCACAACTCCGGGAAAGGAAACACCATATATTTT.

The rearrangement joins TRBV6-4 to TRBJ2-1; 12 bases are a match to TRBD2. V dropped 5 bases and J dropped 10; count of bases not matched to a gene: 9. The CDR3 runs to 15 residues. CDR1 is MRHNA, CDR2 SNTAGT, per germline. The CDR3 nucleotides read TGTGCCAGCAGTCGGACGGCTAGCGGGAGGGCCGAGCAGTTCTTC. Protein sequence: CASSRTASGRAEQFF.

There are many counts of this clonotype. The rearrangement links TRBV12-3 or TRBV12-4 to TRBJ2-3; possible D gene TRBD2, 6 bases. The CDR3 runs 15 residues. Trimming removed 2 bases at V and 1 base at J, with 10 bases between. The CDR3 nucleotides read TGTGCCAGCAGTTTAACGGGGGACCGCACAGATACGCAGTATTTT. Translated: CASSLTGDRTDTQYF.

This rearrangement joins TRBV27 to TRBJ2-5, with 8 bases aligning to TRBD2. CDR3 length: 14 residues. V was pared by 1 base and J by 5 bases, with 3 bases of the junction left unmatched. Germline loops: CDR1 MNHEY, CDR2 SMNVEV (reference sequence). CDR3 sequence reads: CASSLFRGGETQYF. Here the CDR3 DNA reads TGTGCCAGCAGTTTATTCCGGGGGGGCGAGACCCAGTACTTC.

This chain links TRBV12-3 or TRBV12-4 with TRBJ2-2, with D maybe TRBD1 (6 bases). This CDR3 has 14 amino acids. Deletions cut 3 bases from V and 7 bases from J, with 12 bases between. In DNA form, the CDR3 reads TGTGCCAGCAGTTTGGGGGCCCTCGACGGGGAGCTGTTTTTT. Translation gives CASSLGALDGELFF.

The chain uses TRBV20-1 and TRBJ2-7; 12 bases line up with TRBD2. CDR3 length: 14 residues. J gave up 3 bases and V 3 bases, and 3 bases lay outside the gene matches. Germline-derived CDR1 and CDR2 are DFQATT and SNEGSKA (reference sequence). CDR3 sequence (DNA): TGCAGTGCTAGGAGGGGACTAGCGGGCTACGAGCAGTACTTC. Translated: CSARRGLAGYEQYF.

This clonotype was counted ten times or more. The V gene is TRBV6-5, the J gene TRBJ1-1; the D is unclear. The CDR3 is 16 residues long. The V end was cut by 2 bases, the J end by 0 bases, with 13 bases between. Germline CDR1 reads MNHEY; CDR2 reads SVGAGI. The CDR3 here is CASSYGRWSMNTEAFF. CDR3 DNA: TGTGCCAGCAGTTACGGCCGCTGGTCCATGAACACTGAAGCTTTCTTT.

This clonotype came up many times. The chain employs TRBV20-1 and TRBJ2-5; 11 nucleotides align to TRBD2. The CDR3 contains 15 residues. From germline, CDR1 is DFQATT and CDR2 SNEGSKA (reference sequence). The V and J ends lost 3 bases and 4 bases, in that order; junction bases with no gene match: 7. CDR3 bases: TGCAGTGCTAGGGAGCTAGCGGGAGGAGGAGAGACCCAGTACTTC. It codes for CSARELAGGGETQYF.

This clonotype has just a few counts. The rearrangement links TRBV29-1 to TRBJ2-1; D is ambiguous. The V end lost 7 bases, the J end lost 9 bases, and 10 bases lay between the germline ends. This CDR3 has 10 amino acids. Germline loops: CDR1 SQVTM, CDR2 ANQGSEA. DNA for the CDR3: TGCAGCGCCCGGAGTTTTGAGCAGTTCTTC. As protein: CSARSFEQFF.

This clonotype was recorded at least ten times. The CDR3 loop reads CASSLTGWNSPLHF. The CDR3 coding sequence is TGTGCCAGCAGCCTGACAGGGTGGAATTCACCCCTCCACTTT. This chain connects TRBV12-3 or TRBV12-4 to TRBJ1-6; 7 bases are shared with TRBD1. The V gene end was trimmed by 6 bases and the J gene end by 7 bases; junction bases not matched to a gene: 6. This CDR3 contains 14 residues.

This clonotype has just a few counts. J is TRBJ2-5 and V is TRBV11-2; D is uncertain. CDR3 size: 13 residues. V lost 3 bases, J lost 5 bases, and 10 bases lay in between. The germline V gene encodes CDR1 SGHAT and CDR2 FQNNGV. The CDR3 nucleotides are TGTGCCAGCAGCTTCGACACCTCCGAGACCCAGTACTTC. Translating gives CASSFDTSETQYF. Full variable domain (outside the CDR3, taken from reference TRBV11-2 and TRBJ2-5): EAGVAQSPRYKIIEKRQSVAFWCNPISGHATLYWYQQILGQGPKLLIQFQNNGVVDDSQLPKDRFSAERLKGVDSTLKIQPAKLEDSAVYLCASSFDTSETQYFGPGTRLLVL.

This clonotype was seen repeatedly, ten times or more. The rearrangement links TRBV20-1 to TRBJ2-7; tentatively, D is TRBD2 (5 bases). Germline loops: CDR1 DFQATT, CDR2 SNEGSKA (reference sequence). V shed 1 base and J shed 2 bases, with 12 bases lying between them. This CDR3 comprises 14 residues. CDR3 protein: CSARGREGTYEQYF. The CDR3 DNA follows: TGCAGTGCTAGAGGGAGAGAGGGAACCTACGAGCAGTACTTC.

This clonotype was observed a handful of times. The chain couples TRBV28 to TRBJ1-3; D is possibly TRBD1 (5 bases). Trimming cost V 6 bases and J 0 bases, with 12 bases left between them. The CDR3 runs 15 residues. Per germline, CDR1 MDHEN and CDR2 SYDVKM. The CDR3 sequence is CASRVTDSSGNTIYF. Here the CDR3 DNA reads TGTGCCAGCAGGGTGACAGATAGCTCTGGAAACACCATATATTTT. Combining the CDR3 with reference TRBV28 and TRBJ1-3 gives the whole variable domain DVKVTQSSRYLVKRTGEKVFLECVQDMDHENMFWYRQDPGLGLRLIYFSYDVKMKEKGDIPEGYSVSREKKERFSLILESASTNQTSMYLCASRVTDSSGNTIYFGEGSWLTVV.

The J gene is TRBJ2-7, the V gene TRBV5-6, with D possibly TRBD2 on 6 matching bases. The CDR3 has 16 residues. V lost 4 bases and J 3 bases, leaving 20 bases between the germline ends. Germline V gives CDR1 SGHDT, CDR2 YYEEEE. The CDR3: CASSTVGTGTLYEQYF. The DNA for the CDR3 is TGTGCCAGCAGCACGGTAGGAACCGGGACTCTCTACGAGCAGTACTTC.

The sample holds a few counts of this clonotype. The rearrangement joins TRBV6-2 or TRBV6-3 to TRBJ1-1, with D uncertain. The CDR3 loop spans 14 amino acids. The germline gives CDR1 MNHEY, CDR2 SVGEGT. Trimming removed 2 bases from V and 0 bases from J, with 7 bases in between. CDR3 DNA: TGTGCCAGCAGTTACGAGGCTTTGAACACTGAAGCTTTCTTT. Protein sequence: CASSYEALNTEAFF.

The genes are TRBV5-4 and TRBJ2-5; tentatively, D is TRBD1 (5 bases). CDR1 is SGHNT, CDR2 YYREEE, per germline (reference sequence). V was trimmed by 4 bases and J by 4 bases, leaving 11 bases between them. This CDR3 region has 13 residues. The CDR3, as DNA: TGTGCCAGCAGCACCGCAGGGTTAGAGACCCAGTACTTC. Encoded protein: CASSTAGLETQYF.

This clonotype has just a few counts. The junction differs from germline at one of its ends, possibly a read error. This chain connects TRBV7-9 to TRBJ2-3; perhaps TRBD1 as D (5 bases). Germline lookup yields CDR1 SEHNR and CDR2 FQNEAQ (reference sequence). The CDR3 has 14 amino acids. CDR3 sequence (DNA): TGTGCCAGCAGTCGCGAATTTAGCACAGGTACGCAGTATTTT. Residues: CASSREFSTGTQYF.

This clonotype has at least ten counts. The DNA of the CDR3 is TGTGCCAGCAGCTTCGAGAACACCGGGGAGCTGTTTTTT. Amino acids: CASSFENTGELFF. This chain joins TRBV7-9 and TRBJ2-2; D gene uncertain. The CDR3 sequence is 13 residues long. Trimming took 3 bases from V and 1 from J, leaving 3 bases between them. From germline, CDR1 is SEHNR and CDR2 FQNEAQ (reference sequence).

The CDR3 reads CASSLHDSKETQYF. The CDR3 DNA sequence: TGTGCCAGCAGCTTACATGACTCTAAAGAGACCCAGTACTTC. This sequence joins TRBV11-2 and TRBJ2-5, with D uncertain. The V end lost 2 bases, the J end lost 3 bases, and 10 bases lay between the germline ends. The CDR3 totals 14 residues. Germline loops: CDR1 SGHAT, CDR2 FQNNGV.

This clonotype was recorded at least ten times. CDR3 nucleotide sequence: TGTGCCAGCAGCGACAGTGCTAGCGGGAGAAACGGCGAGCAGTACTTC. Protein product: CASSDSASGRNGEQYF. The rearrangement links TRBV7-3 to TRBJ2-7; 10 nucleotides agree with TRBD2. The germline V gene has CDR1 SGHTA and CDR2 FQGTGA. The CDR3 extends over 16 amino acids. Losses at the gene ends were 5 bases for V and 6 bases for J; bases not matched to a gene: 13.

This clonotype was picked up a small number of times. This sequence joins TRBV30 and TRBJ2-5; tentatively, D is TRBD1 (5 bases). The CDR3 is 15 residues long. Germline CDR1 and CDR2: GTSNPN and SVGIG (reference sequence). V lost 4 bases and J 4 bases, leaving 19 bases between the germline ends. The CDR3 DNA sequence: TGTGCCTGGACCCGCGACAGTCGTCGCGGAGAGACCCAGTACTTC. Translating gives CAWTRDSRRGETQYF.

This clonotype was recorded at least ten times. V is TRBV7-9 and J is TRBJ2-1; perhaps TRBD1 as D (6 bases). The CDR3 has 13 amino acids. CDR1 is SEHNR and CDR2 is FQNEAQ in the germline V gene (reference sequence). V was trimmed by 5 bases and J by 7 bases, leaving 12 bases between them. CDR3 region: CASSPERGNEQFF. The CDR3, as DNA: TGTGCCAGCAGCCCCGAGAGGGGGAATGAGCAGTTCTTC. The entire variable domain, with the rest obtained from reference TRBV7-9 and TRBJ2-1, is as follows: DTGVSQNPRHKITKRGQNVTFRCDPISEHNRLYWYRQTLGQGPEFLTYFQNEAQLEKSRLLSDRFSAERPKGSFSTLEIQRTEQGDSAMYLCASSPERGNEQFFGPGTRLTVL.

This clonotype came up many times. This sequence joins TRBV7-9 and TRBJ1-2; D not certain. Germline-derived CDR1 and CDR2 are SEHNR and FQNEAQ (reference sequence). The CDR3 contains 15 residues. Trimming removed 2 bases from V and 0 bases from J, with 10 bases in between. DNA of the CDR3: TGTGCCAGCAGCTTATATGGGGAAGCTAACTATGGCTACACCTTC. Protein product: CASSLYGEANYGYTF.

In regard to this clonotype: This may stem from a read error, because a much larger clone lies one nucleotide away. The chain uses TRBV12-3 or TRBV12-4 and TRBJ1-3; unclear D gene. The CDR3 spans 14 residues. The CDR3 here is CASTDGPVRNTMYF. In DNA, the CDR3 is TGTGCCAGCACTGACGGTCCCGTCCGAAACACCATGTATTTT.

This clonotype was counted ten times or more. CDR3 sequence reads: CASLHAGEQYF. CDR3 DNA: TGTGCCAGCCTCCATGCCGGCGAGCAGTACTTC. This chain joins TRBV6-2 or TRBV6-3 and TRBJ2-7; no reliable D call. V dropped 8 bases and J dropped 6 bases, with 11 bases sitting between them. The CDR3 length is 11 residues. In germline, CDR1 is MNHEY, CDR2 SVGEGT.

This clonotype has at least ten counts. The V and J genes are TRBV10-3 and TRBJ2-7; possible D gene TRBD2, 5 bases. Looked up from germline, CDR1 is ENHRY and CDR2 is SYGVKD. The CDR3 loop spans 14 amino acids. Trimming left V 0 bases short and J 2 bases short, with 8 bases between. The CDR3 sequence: CAISESLRAYEQYF. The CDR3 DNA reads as TGTGCCATCAGTGAGTCGTTGCGGGCCTACGAGCAGTACTTC.

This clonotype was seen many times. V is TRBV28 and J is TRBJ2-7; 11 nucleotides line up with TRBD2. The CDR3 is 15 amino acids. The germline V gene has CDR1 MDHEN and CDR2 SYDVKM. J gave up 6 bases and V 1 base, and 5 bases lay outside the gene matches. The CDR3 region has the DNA TGTGCCAGCAGTTTATCTGGGACTAGCGGAGTCGAGCAGTACTTC. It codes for CASSLSGTSGVEQYF.

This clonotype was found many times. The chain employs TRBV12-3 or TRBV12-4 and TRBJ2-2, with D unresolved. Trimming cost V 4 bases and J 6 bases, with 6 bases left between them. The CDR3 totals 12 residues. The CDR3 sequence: CASSSPPGELFF. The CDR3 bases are TGTGCCAGCAGTTCCCCTCCCGGGGAGCTGTTTTTT.

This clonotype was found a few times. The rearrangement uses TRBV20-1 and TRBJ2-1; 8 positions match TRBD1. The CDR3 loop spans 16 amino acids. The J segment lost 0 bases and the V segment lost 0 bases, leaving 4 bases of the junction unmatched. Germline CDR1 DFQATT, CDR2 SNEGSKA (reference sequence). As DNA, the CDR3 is TGCAGTGCTAGAGACCCGGACAGGGACTCCTACAATGAGCAGTTCTTC. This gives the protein CSARDPDRDSYNEQFF.